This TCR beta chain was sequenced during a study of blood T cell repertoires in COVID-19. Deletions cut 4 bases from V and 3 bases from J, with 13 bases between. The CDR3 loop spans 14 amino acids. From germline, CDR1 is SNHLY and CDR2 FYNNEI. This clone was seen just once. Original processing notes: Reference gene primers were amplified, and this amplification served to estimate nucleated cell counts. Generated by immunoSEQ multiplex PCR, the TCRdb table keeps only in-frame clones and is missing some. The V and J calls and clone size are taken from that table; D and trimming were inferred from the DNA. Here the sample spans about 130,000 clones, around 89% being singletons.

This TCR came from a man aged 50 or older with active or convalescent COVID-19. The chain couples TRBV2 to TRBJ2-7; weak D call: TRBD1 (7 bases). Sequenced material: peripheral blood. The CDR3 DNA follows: TGTGCCAGCAGTGTTGGAGGGGGCAGCTACGAGCAGTACTTC. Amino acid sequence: CASSVGGGSYEQYF.